This TCR beta chain was found in a study of cytomegalovirus exposure and HLA in healthy donors. Germline V gene data show CDR1 as SGDLS and CDR2 as YYNGEE. V trimming: 4 bases; J trimming: 0 bases; junction bases outside the gene matches: 3. The CDR3 has 15 amino acids. Researchers ran the PCR with 60 Vbeta and 13 Jbeta primers. The assay was immunoSEQ multiplex PCR, and TCRdb's table has in-frame clones only and misses some. The table lists about 130,000 clones, about 80% of them singletons. This chain uses TRBV9 with TRBJ1-5, with 8 bases lining up with TRBD1. Sequencing used PBMCs. The TCR comes from a woman in her fifties or sixties in good health and CMV-seronegative. The CDR3 coding sequence is TGTGCCAGCAGCCCGACAGGGGATAGCAATCAGCCCCAGCATTTT. This encodes CASSPTGDSNQPQHF. Full variable domain (missing parts from reference TRBV9 and TRBJ1-5): DSGVTQTPKHLITATGQRVTLRCSPRSGDLSVYWYQQSLDQGLQFLIQYYNGEERAKGNILERFSAQQFPDLHSELNLSSLELGDSALYFCASSPTGDSNQPQHFGDGTRLSIL.